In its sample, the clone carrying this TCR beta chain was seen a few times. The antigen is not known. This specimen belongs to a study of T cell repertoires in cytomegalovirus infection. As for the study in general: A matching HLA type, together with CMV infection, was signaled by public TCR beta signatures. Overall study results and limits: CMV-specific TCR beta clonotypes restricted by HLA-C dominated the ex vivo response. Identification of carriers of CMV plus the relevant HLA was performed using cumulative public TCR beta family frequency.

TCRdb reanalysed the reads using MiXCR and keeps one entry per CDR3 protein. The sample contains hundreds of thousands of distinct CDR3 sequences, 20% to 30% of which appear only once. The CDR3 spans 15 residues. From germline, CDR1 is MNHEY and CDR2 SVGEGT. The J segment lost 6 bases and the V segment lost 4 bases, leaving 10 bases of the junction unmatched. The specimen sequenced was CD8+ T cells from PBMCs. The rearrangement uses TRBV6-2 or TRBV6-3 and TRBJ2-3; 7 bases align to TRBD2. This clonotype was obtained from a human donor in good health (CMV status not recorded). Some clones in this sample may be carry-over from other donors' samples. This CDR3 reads CASSSASGESDTQYF. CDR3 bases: TGTGCCAGCAGTTCTGCCAGCGGGGAGTCCGATACGCAGTATTTT.